These T cell receptor beta chains were read from a single sample in a study of blood T cell repertoires in COVID-19. Assay: immunoSEQ multiplex PCR; the TCRdb copy retains only in-frame clones and omits some. The repertoire has some 120,000 clones, about four fifths of them found once; the top ten carry about 5.5%. Sequencing input: peripheral blood. Every receptor here comes from a man older than 75 with active or convalescent COVID-19. The CDR3 runs from the conserved cysteine through the conserved F or W. The D gene is left open where the match is weak. Clone sizes are given selectively: once, few, many, or a class where the clone is expanded.

v_gene	j_gene	d_gene	abundance	CDR3nt	CDR3aa
TRBV5-4	TRBJ2-2	.	.	TGTGCCAGCAGCAGGGGACTTGCAGCGAACACCGGGGAGCTGTTTTTT	CASSRGLAANTGELFF
TRBV18	TRBJ2-7	TRBD2	.	TGTGCCAGCTCACAGACTAGCGGGGGGAAGACCGAGCAGTACTTC	CASSQTSGGKTEQYF
TRBV7-9	TRBJ2-5	.	.	TGTGCCAGCAGCTTAGGGCTCCAGGGGTTAGGAGAAGAGACCCAGTACTTC	CASSLGLQGLGEETQYF
TRBV7-2	TRBJ1-4	TRBD1	once	TGTGCCAGCAGCTCTGGACAGGGCGTTGAAAAACTGTTTTTT	CASSSGQGVEKLFF
TRBV7-8	TRBJ2-7	TRBD2	.	TGTGCCAGCAGCTTAGTCGGCGGGGGGGCCCGTGAGCAGTACTTC	CASSLVGGGAREQYF
TRBV29-1	TRBJ2-3	.	.	TGCAGCTCTCGGACAGACCTCACAGATACGCAGTATTTT	CSSRTDLTDTQYF
TRBV19	TRBJ1-5	.	.	TGTGCCAGTAGTCCAACAGGGATTAGCAATCAGCCCCAGCATTTT	CASSPTGISNQPQHF
TRBV19	TRBJ2-7	.	.	TGTGCCAGTAGTATCTCCCATGGGGCGAGGACCTACGAGCAGTACTTC	CASSISHGARTYEQYF
TRBV5-1	TRBJ2-1	.	.	TGCGCCAGCAGCCAAACCGGACAAATCTCCTACAATGAGCAGTTCTTC	CASSQTGQISYNEQFF
TRBV19	TRBJ1-2	.	few	TGTGCCAGTAGTACCGGGCGGGGAGGGAACTATGGCTACACCTTC	CASSTGRGGNYGYTF
TRBV11-1	TRBJ2-1	TRBD2	.	TGTGCCAGCAGCTCTCGGGGGGGAAAGCAGTTCTTC	CASSSRGGKQFF
TRBV4-1	TRBJ1-4	TRBD1	.	TGCGCCAGCAGCCAAGGCTACAGGGGGTTCGATGAAAAACTGTTTTTT	CASSQGYRGFDEKLFF
TRBV10-3	TRBJ2-3	TRBD2	.	TGTGCCATCGGCCTAGCGGGGGCTTCTAGCACAGATACGCAGTATTTT	CAIGLAGASSTDTQYF
TRBV2	TRBJ2-2	.	once	TGTGCCAGCAAGGAAGCCCGGGAGTCCGGGGAGCTGTTTTTT	CASKEARESGELFF
TRBV5-4	TRBJ2-1	.	.	TGTGCCAGCAGCTTCGGCGGGACGGGTCTGATTAATGAGCAGTTCTTC	CASSFGGTGLINEQFF
TRBV7-2	TRBJ1-2	.	once	TGTGCCAGCAGCTCAGGACAGCTCGGAGACTATGGCTACACCTTC	CASSSGQLGDYGYTF
TRBV11-2	TRBJ2-1	TRBD2	.	TGTGCCAGCAGCTTAGATAGTAGCGGGGGAGTGTATGAGCAGTTCTTC	CASSLDSSGGVYEQFF
TRBV19	TRBJ2-7	TRBD2	.	TGTGCCAGTGGCTTGCGGGGGTACGAGCAGTACTTC	CASGLRGYEQYF
TRBV7-2	TRBJ1-4	.	.	TGTGCCAGCAGTAGGGGGTTGACTAATGAAAAACTGTTTTTT	CASSRGLTNEKLFF
TRBV28	TRBJ1-5	TRBD1	few	TGTGCCAGCAGCTCCCTACAGGACAGGGTATTTGGCAATCAGCCCCAGCATTTT	CASSSLQDRVFGNQPQHF
TRBV11-1	TRBJ2-7	.	.	TGTGCCAGCAAACTAGGCCAGGGGAACGAGCAGTACTTC	CASKLGQGNEQYF
TRBV6-1	TRBJ1-4	.	.	TGTGCCAGCAGTGCGAGGGGGGAGGGTTTAGGGGAAAAACTGTTTTTT	CASSARGEGLGEKLFF
TRBV7-2	TRBJ1-1	.	.	TGTGCCAGCAGGCGTTGGACAGCCACGAACACTGAAGCTTTCTTT	CASRRWTATNTEAFF
TRBV5-5	TRBJ1-5	.	once	TGTGCCAGCAGCTTGGCCAGCAGCGATCAGCCCCAGCATTTT	CASSLASSDQPQHF
TRBV4-2	TRBJ1-2	.	.	TGTGCCAGCAGCCATACTCAGGAGGATGGCTACACCTTC	CASSHTQEDGYTF
TRBV6-2/TRBV6-3	TRBJ2-1	TRBD2	.	TGTGCCAGCAGTTACTCGACTAGCGGGGGGGCCTTGAATGAGCAGTTCTTC	CASSYSTSGGALNEQFF
TRBV18	TRBJ1-5	.	.	TGTGCCAGCTCACCTTTAGAGACAAGCTTTAGCAATCAGCCCCAGCATTTT	CASSPLETSFSNQPQHF
TRBV2	TRBJ1-1	.	.	TGTGCCAGCAGGTATACTCCGAACGTGAACACTGAAGCTTTCTTT	CASRYTPNVNTEAFF
TRBV5-1	TRBJ1-4	TRBD1	.	TGCGCCAGCAGCTTGGTAGGGACAGGGGATGAAAAACTGTTTTTT	CASSLVGTGDEKLFF
TRBV6-5	TRBJ2-5	TRBD2	.	TGTGCCAGCAGTTACTCAACGCTAGCGGCCACGGGGACCCAGTACTTC	CASSYSTLAATGTQYF
TRBV6-2/TRBV6-3	TRBJ1-4	TRBD1	.	TGTGCCAGCAGTTACCCACAACCGGGACAGTTTAATGAAAAACTGTTTTTT	CASSYPQPGQFNEKLFF
TRBV12-2	TRBJ1-2	.	.	TGTGCAAGTCGCTTACCTACAGATTCGGCCGCCTCTAACTATGGCTACACCTTC	CASRLPTDSAASNYGYTF
TRBV6-2/TRBV6-3	TRBJ1-4	TRBD1	.	TGTGCCAGCAGTTCCGGCTTGACAGGGAGTGAAAAACTGTTTTTT	CASSSGLTGSEKLFF
TRBV19	TRBJ2-3	.	.	TGTGCCAGTAGTATAGCGGCGGCTTATACGCAGTATTTT	CASSIAAAYTQYF
TRBV9	TRBJ2-1	.	.	TGTGCCAGCAGCGTTGGGGGCCGCCAGTTCTTC	CASSVGGRQFF